This T cell receptor (beta chain) was retrieved from a study of shared clonotypes between healthy human individuals. Of note for this clone: Its cognate antigen is unknown.

General study findings and limits: Around 5.3% of naive CD4 clonotypes were shared across four donors.

As handled by the study authors: Without quality scores, immunoSEQ junctional reads could not be filtered like full-length reads. Some clones are missing from TCRdb's copy, which holds only in-frame ones; the method was immunoSEQ multiplex PCR. V, J and clone size are taken as reported in that table, and D and trimming were inferred from the DNA itself. Here the sample spans under 1,100,000 clones, more than 65% being singletons. Germline V gene sequence: CDR1 SGHVS, CDR2 FQNEAQ. CDR3 length equals 11 residues. With 6 bases removed from V and 9 bases from J, the gap between germline ends came to 12 bases.

The clonotype was recovered from a man aged 18 to 30 in good health. Sequencing used memory CD4+ T cells sorted from blood. The subset: CD45RA-negative fraction. The chain links TRBV7-8 to TRBJ2-7, with D uncertain. CDR3 nucleotide sequence: TGTGCCAGCAGTCAGGAGTCGGGGCAGTACTTC. It translates to CASSQESGQYF.